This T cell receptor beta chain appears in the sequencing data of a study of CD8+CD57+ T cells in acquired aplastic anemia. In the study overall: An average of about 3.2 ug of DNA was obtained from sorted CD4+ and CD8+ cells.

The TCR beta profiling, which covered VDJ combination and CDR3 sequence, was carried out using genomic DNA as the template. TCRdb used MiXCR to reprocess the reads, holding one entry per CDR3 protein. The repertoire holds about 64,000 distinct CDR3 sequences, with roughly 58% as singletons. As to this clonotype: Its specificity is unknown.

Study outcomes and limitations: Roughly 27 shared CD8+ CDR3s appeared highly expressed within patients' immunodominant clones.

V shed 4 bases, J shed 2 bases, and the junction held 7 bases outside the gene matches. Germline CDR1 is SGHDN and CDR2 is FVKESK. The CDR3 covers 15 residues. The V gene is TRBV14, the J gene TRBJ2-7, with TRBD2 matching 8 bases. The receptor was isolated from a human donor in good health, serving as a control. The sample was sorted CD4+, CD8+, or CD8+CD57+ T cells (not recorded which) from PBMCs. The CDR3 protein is CASSLAGPLAYEQYF. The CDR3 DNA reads TGTGCCAGCAGCCTAGCGGGACCGTTAGCCTACGAGCAGTACTTC. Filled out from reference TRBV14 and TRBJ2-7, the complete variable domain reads EAGVTQFPSHSVIEKGQTVTLRCDPISGHDNLYWYRRVMGKEIKFLLHFVKESKQDESGMPNNRFLAERTGGTYSTLKVQPAELEDSGVYFCASSLAGPLAYEQYFGPGTRLTVT.